These 14 T cell receptor beta chains originate from one sample sequenced in a study of CD8 T cells in ankylosing spondylitis. MiXCR, applied by TCRdb to the 5' RACE reads, yields one record per CDR3 protein. In the table there are about 270,000 distinct CDR3 sequences, under 35% of which are singletons. Sequenced sample: blood, either unsorted or a sorted T cell fraction (not recorded which). All receptors derive from a male donor with ankylosing spondylitis or in good health (not recorded which).

This clonotype turned up a few times. The chain employs TRBV5-5 and TRBJ2-7; D might be TRBD1 (6 bases). Germline V gives CDR1 SGHKS, CDR2 YYEKEE (reference sequence). CDR3 length: 15 amino acids. Trimming removed 4 bases at V and 3 bases at J, with 17 bases between. In DNA, the CDR3 is TGTGCCAGCAGCCCACAGGGACACAAAAACTACGAGCAGTACTTC. Its protein product is CASSPQGHKNYEQYF.

This clonotype was found a few times. The chain combines TRBV25-1 with TRBJ2-5; weak D call: TRBD2 (5 bases). The CDR3 has 14 amino acids. CDR1 and CDR2 (germline): MGHDK, SYGVNS. Trimming cost V 1 base and J 5 bases, with 11 bases left between them. CDR3 coding DNA: TGTGCCAGCAGTGAATTCGCGGGTAGCGAGACCCAGTACTTC. This translates into CASSEFAGSETQYF.

The chain combines TRBV12-3 or TRBV12-4 with TRBJ2-5; D unclear. Trimming stripped 5 bases from V and 2 bases from J, with 9 bases between. This CDR3 has 13 amino acids. The CDR3: CASSVRSQETQYF. The CDR3 region has the DNA TGTGCCAGCAGTGTCCGGAGTCAAGAGACCCAGTACTTC.

The V and J genes are TRBV7-6 and TRBJ2-1, with D possibly TRBD2 on 6 matching bases. The germline V and J ends were trimmed by 5 bases and 15 bases, with 26 bases remaining between them. There are 15 residues in the CDR3. Germline CDR1 reads SGHVS; CDR2 reads FNYEAQ. CDR3 region: CASSPDYQPILEVFF. In DNA form, the CDR3 reads TGTGCCAGCAGCCCGGACTATCAACCAATTCTAGAGGTGTTCTTC.

This clonotype was recorded many times. The chain is built from TRBV20-1 and TRBJ2-1; maybe TRBD1 (6 bases). Germline V gene sequence: CDR1 DFQATT, CDR2 SNEGSKA (reference sequence). The CDR3 is 15 residues long. V was pared by 1 base and J by 6 bases, with 16 bases between. CDR3 sequence reads: CSARAPQGRFNEQFF. CDR3 in DNA: TGCAGTGCTAGAGCTCCACAGGGACGATTCAATGAGCAGTTCTTC.

The sample holds many counts of this clonotype. The chain is built from TRBV20-1 and TRBJ1-6; 7 bases fit TRBD1. Trimming cost V 6 bases and J 6 bases; bases outside gene matches: 8. This CDR3 spans 14 amino acids. Per the germline V gene, CDR1 is DFQATT and CDR2 is SNEGSKA (reference sequence). The CDR3 reads CSAAGTEPNSPLHF. The CDR3 region has the DNA TGCAGTGCGGCTGGGACAGAACCTAATTCACCCCTCCACTTT.

This clonotype was counted only a few times. The chain uses TRBV5-1 and TRBJ2-2, with 7 bases matching TRBD1. Germline V CDR1 and CDR2: SGHRS, YFSETQ. The V segment lost 0 bases and the J segment 6 bases; nucleotides outside the gene matches: 11. CDR3 length equals 17 residues. CDR3 sequence: CASSLEQGNVGPGELFF. The CDR3 DNA follows: TGCGCCAGCAGCTTGGAACAGGGGAACGTGGGGCCCGGGGAGCTGTTTTTT.

This rearrangement joins TRBV3-1 to TRBJ2-7, with TRBD1 identical over 7 bases. The CDR3 contains 15 residues. Germline V gene lookup returns CDR1 LGHDT and CDR2 YNNKEL (reference sequence). V was pared by 0 bases and J by 6 bases, with 8 bases of the junction left unmatched. The CDR3 loop is CASSQDWAGGSEQYF. CDR3 bases: TGTGCCAGCAGCCAAGATTGGGCAGGGGGTAGCGAGCAGTACTTC.

This clonotype was seen a handful of times. This chain uses TRBV6-2 or TRBV6-3 with TRBJ1-2, with 7 bases identical to TRBD1. V trimming: 6 bases; J trimming: 4 bases; junction bases outside the gene matches: 8. Germline CDR1 reads MNHEY; CDR2 reads SVGEGT. The CDR3 sequence is 14 residues long. The CDR3 nucleotides are TGTGCCAGCAGGATACCGGGACAGATCTATGGCTACACCTTC. It codes for CASRIPGQIYGYTF.

The chain joins TRBV4-1 to TRBJ2-7, with D unclear. V was cut by 2 bases and J by 7 bases, with 18 bases left in between. The CDR3 loop spans 15 amino acids. CDR1 is MGHRA, CDR2 YSYEKL, per germline. CDR3 sequence (DNA): TGCGCCAGCAGCCAATCTGGTGGGGTTCCTCTGGAGCAGTACTTC. Its protein product is CASSQSGGVPLEQYF.

This rearrangement joins TRBV5-6 to TRBJ2-7; TRBD2 matches at 7 bases. Germline loops: CDR1 SGHDT, CDR2 YYEEEE. Trimming removed 4 bases from V and 2 bases from J; junction bases left unmatched: 6. The CDR3 contains 14 residues. The CDR3 nucleotides are TGTGCCAGCAGCCTGAGCGGGGCCCCCTACGAGCAGTACTTC. Amino acids: CASSLSGAPYEQYF.

The V gene is TRBV30, the J gene TRBJ2-1; unclear D gene. The CDR3 is made up of 14 amino acids. Trimming took 3 bases from V and 0 from J, leaving 9 bases between them. Germline assignment: CDR1 GTSNPN and CDR2 SVGIG (reference sequence). The CDR3 DNA reads as TGTGCCTGGAGCCTAAGTCGCTCCTACAATGAGCAGTTCTTC. Encoded protein: CAWSLSRSYNEQFF.

J is TRBJ2-7 and V is TRBV6-5, with a weak D call TRBD2 (6 bases). V was trimmed by 2 bases and J by 2 bases, leaving 10 bases between them. The CDR3 runs 14 residues. Germline V gene sequence: CDR1 MNHEY, CDR2 SVGAGI. The CDR3 is CASSYGGTAYEQYF. In DNA form, the CDR3 reads TGTGCCAGCAGTTACGGCGGGACGGCCTACGAGCAGTACTTC.

There are many counts of this clonotype. The chain has TRBV20-1 and TRBJ2-7; 12 bases align to TRBD1. Germline V CDR1 and CDR2: DFQATT, SNEGSKA (reference sequence). The V segment lost 7 bases and the J segment 9 bases; nucleotides outside the gene matches: 13. The CDR3 has 14 residues. The CDR3 bases are TGCAGTGGTAGGGGACAGGGGGCTTATATGGGGCAGTACTTC. Its translation: CSGRGQGAYMGQYF.